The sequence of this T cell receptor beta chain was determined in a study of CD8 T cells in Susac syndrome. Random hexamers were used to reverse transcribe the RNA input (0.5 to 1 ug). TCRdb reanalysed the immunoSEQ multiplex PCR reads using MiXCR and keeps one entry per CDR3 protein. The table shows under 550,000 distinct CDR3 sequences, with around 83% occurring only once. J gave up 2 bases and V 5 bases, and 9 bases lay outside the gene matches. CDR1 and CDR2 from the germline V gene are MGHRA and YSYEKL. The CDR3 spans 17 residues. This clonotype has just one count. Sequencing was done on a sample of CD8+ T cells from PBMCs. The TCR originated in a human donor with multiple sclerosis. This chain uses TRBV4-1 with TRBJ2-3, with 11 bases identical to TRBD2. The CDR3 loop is CASSKGTSGSPTDTQYF. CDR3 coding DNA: TGCGCCAGCAGCAAAGGAACTAGCGGGAGCCCCACAGATACGCAGTATTTT.